Listed below are T cell receptor beta chains from one sample, sequenced in a study of blood T cell repertoires in COVID-19. The protocol was immunoSEQ multiplex PCR, while the TCRdb copy is restricted to in-frame clones and leaves out a portion. The sample lists 200,000 to 250,000 clones, 65% to 90% occurring once. Sequenced input: PBMCs or T cells enriched from blood (not recorded which). The receptors stem from a woman aged 35 to 49 with acute COVID-19. The CDR3 runs from the conserved cysteine through the conserved F or W. The D gene is left open where the match is weak. Not every row has a clone size; where given, it reads once, few, many or a size class.

V,D,size,J,CDR3,DNA
TRBV11-3,.,.,TRBJ2-1,CASSPGLYNEQFF,TGTGCCAGCAGCCCGGGACTGTACAATGAGCAGTTCTTC
TRBV11-3,.,.,TRBJ2-7,CASSPTSTHSYEQYF,TGTGCCAGCAGCCCAACTAGCACGCACTCCTACGAGCAGTACTTC
TRBV6-5,.,once,TRBJ2-7,CASRTPLVGQGEQYF,TGTGCCAGCAGAACCCCCCTGGTGGGGCAGGGCGAGCAGTACTTC
TRBV11-2,TRBD2,few,TRBJ2-2,CASSLELAGGRELFF,TGTGCCAGCAGCTTAGAACTAGCGGGAGGCCGGGAGCTGTTTTTT
TRBV5-4,TRBD2,.,TRBJ2-2,CASSFGTSGFTGELFF,TGTGCCAGCAGCTTCGGGACTAGCGGTTTTACCGGGGAGCTGTTTTTT
TRBV4-1,TRBD1,.,TRBJ1-6,CASSQNRGMSDIFNSPLHF,TGCGCCAGCAGCCAAAACAGGGGGATGAGTGATATTTTTAATTCACCCCTCCACTTT
TRBV18,TRBD2,.,TRBJ2-3,CASSPPRGTPIADTQYF,TGTGCCAGCTCACCACCGCGGGGGACCCCTATAGCAGATACGCAGTATTTT
TRBV2,TRBD1,.,TRBJ2-2,CASRNSQGVAGELFF,TGTGCCAGCAGAAACTCTCAGGGGGTAGCCGGGGAGCTGTTTTTT
TRBV7-3,TRBD1,.,TRBJ2-6,CASGDRGSGANVLTF,TGTGCCAGCGGGGACAGGGGGTCTGGGGCCAACGTCCTGACTTTC
TRBV27,TRBD2,.,TRBJ2-3,CASSFRLAGGDTQYF,TGTGCCAGCAGTTTCCGACTAGCGGGAGGAGATACGCAGTATTTT